These 29 T cell receptor beta chains were all obtained from the same sample, sequenced in a study of cytomegalovirus exposure and HLA in healthy donors. With 60 Vbeta and 13 Jbeta primers, the PCR was carried out. The assay was immunoSEQ multiplex PCR, and TCRdb's table has in-frame clones only and misses some. The sample consists of approximately 220,000 clones, around 79% of them appearing once. Sequenced: PBMCs. These receptors originate from a man between 18 and 35 years old in good health and CMV-seronegative.

This rearrangement joins TRBV5-4 to TRBJ1-2; D may be TRBD1 (5 bases). CDR1 SGHNT and CDR2 YYREEE come from the germline V gene (reference sequence). V dropped 4 bases and J dropped 4 bases, with 17 bases sitting between them. This CDR3 contains 15 residues. The CDR3 DNA reads as TGTGCCAGCAGCCTCCGCAGGGACTTGTCCTATGGCTACACCTTC. Protein: CASSLRRDLSYGYTF.

This chain links TRBV5-5 with TRBJ2-7; D ambiguous. This CDR3 spans 12 amino acids. Per germline, CDR1 SGHKS and CDR2 YYEKEE (reference sequence). The germline V and J ends were trimmed by 1 base and 2 bases, with 4 bases remaining between them. The CDR3 protein is CASSLPTYEQYF. CDR3 coding DNA: TGTGCCAGCAGCTTGCCCACCTACGAGCAGTACTTC.

The rearrangement joins TRBV20-1 to TRBJ2-7, with 9 bases that match TRBD1. Trimming took 3 bases from V and 13 from J; bases not matched to a gene: 7. Germline V gene lookup returns CDR1 DFQATT and CDR2 SNEGSKA (reference sequence). The CDR3 has 11 amino acids. As DNA, the CDR3 is TGCAGTGCTAGGGCCGGGACAGGGCAATACTTC. This encodes CSARAGTGQYF.

At least ten counts were recorded for this clone. The genes are TRBV11-3 and TRBJ1-4; no clear D. The V end lost 2 bases, the J end lost 12 bases, and 10 bases lay between the germline ends. This CDR3 comprises 12 residues. CDR1 and CDR2 (germline): SGHNT, YENEEA. The CDR3 bases are TGTGCCAGCAGCTTATCGTCCGGGGAACTGTTTTTT. Amino acids: CASSLSSGELFF.

The chain combines TRBV18 with TRBJ1-5, with TRBD1 identical over 7 bases. This CDR3 contains 17 residues. Looked up from germline, CDR1 is KGHSH and CDR2 is LQKENI. V dropped 4 bases and J dropped 2; count of bases not matched to a gene: 11. In DNA form, the CDR3 reads TGTGCCAGCTCACTCAGGGGGTTAAGTAGTGGCAATCAGCCCCAGCATTTT. It is translated as CASSLRGLSSGNQPQHF. The full variable domain, rest sourced from reference TRBV18 and TRBJ1-5, is NAGVMQNPRHLVRRRGQEARLRCSPMKGHSHVYWYRQLPEEGLKFMVYLQKENIIDESGMPKERFSAEFPKEGPSILRIQQVVRGDSAAYFCASSLRGLSSGNQPQHFGDGTRLSIL.

The rearrangement links TRBV6-6 to TRBJ2-1; D uncertain. The CDR3 totals 13 residues. Germline CDR1 and CDR2: MNHNY and SVGAGI (reference sequence). Trimming took 7 bases from V and 6 from J, leaving 13 bases between them. The CDR3, as DNA: TGTGCCAGCACCCACGACGACTTCAATGAGCAGTTCTTC. This translates into CASTHDDFNEQFF.

The chain has TRBV6-1 and TRBJ2-5; perhaps TRBD2 as D (6 bases). The V end was cut by 1 base, the J end by 2 bases, with 8 bases between. The CDR3 consists of 14 residues. CDR1 and CDR2 from the germline V gene are MNHNS and SASEGT. The CDR3 DNA sequence: TGTGCCAGCAGTGAAGGCGCGGGACAAGAGACCCAGTACTTC. It specifies CASSEGAGQETQYF.

The chain combines TRBV27 with TRBJ1-1; possibly TRBD1 for D (5 bases). The CDR3 is made up of 13 amino acids. V was pared by 10 bases and J by 4 bases, with 16 bases between. From germline, CDR1 is MNHEY and CDR2 SMNVEV (reference sequence). The CDR3 bases are TGTGCCACGGGGGTCGGGGAGGGCACTGAAGCTTTCTTT. It yields the protein CATGVGEGTEAFF.

The V gene is TRBV7-2, the J gene TRBJ2-6, with no clear D. Trimming stripped 5 bases from V and 3 bases from J, with 11 bases between. The V gene's germline CDR1 is SGHTA and CDR2 FQGNSA. This CDR3 is built from 15 residues. The DNA for the CDR3 is TGTGCCAGCAGCCAGTCCGGGTTTGGGGCCAACGTCCTGACTTTC. This encodes CASSQSGFGANVLTF.

This clone was seen only a few times. The V and J genes are TRBV6-6 and TRBJ1-3; 9 positions agree with TRBD1. CDR1 MNHNY and CDR2 SVGAGI come from the germline V gene (reference sequence). This CDR3 has 16 amino acids. The V gene end was trimmed by 4 bases and the J gene end by 8 bases; junction bases not matched to a gene: 12. CDR3 loop: CASSLLPQGQGHTIYF. CDR3 DNA sequence: TGTGCCAGCAGTTTACTACCCCAGGGACAGGGCCACACCATATATTTT.

V is TRBV5-5 and J is TRBJ1-1; D gene ambiguous. CDR1 and CDR2 from the germline V gene are SGHKS and YYEKEE (reference sequence). V was clipped by 2 bases and J by 4 bases, with 12 bases between them. The CDR3 has 14 residues. CDR3 in DNA: TGTGCCAGCAGCTTAGAGGTACGGGGCACTGAAGCTTTCTTT. It encodes CASSLEVRGTEAFF.

This chain joins TRBV7-2 and TRBJ2-3, with D perhaps TRBD2 (6 bases). The CDR3 has 15 residues. Trimming shortened V by 2 bases and J by 2 bases, and 11 bases separated the two germline ends. Germline CDR1 is SGHTA and CDR2 is FQGNSA. The chain's CDR3 is CASSLSASDTDTQYF. The CDR3 DNA follows: TGTGCCAGCAGCTTATCAGCTAGCGACACAGATACGCAGTATTTT.

The chain has TRBV7-8 and TRBJ2-2; D may be TRBD1 (6 bases). V gave up 5 bases and J gave up 0 bases, with 10 bases separating them. CDR1 and CDR2 (germline): SGHVS, FQNEAQ. The CDR3 length is 15 residues. CDR3 nucleotides: TGTGCCAGCAGCCAAGGGACACCGAACACCGGGGAGCTGTTTTTT. This codes for CASSQGTPNTGELFF.

This chain uses TRBV9 with TRBJ2-1; 11 bases align to TRBD2. The ends lost 4 bases at V and 8 bases at J; junction bases unmatched: 8. Germline values: CDR1 SGDLS, CDR2 YYNGEE. CDR3 length: 15 residues. In DNA form, the CDR3 reads TGTGCCAGCAGCACCCATAGCGGGAGGGGGGATGAGCAGTTCTTC. Protein: CASSTHSGRGDEQFF.

This chain uses TRBV19 with TRBJ2-7; 13 bases line up with TRBD2. Germline assignment: CDR1 LNHDA and CDR2 SQIVND (reference sequence). V gave up 4 bases and J gave up 4 bases; unmatched junction bases: 7. This CDR3 region has 16 residues. The CDR3 DNA sequence: TGTGCCAGTAGTACCTTACTAGCGGGGGGGCCTTACGAGCAGTACTTC. This sequence encodes CASSTLLAGGPYEQYF.

This chain joins TRBV15 and TRBJ1-2; D perhaps matches TRBD1 (5 bases). There are 15 residues in the CDR3. Germline V gene lookup returns CDR1 LNHNV and CDR2 YYDKDF (reference sequence). V was trimmed by 0 bases and J by 4 bases, leaving 12 bases between them. In nucleotides, the CDR3 is TGTGCCACCAGCAGAGAGGTAGTTCAGGGCTATGGCTACACCTTC. Its protein is CATSREVVQGYGYTF.

The V gene is TRBV6-5, the J gene TRBJ1-5; D uncertain. Germline V gene lookup returns CDR1 MNHEY and CDR2 SVGAGI. This CDR3 is 13 amino acids long. Trimming took off 6 bases at V and 0 bases at J, with 6 bases between the two ends. CDR3 sequence reads: CASRQSSNQPQHF. The CDR3 DNA sequence: TGTGCCAGCAGACAGAGTAGCAATCAGCCCCAGCATTTT.

The table lists this clone with a count of one. This sequence joins TRBV27 and TRBJ2-1; TRBD2 matches 14 bases. Germline V gene lookup returns CDR1 MNHEY and CDR2 SMNVEV (reference sequence). The CDR3 runs 15 residues. The V and J ends lost 4 bases and 11 bases, in that order; junction bases with no gene match: 7. The CDR3 reads CASSSLGLAGGQQFF. The CDR3 nucleotides are TGTGCCAGCAGTTCCCTCGGACTAGCGGGAGGCCAGCAGTTCTTC.

This clone turned up a few times. This chain connects TRBV7-9 to TRBJ1-4; no reliable D call. In germline, CDR1 is SEHNR, CDR2 FQNEAQ (reference sequence). V was shortened by 3 bases and J by 8 bases, with 10 bases between the two germline ends. The CDR3 has 13 residues. The CDR3 nucleotides are TGTGCCAGCAGCTTCGGAGGTGGGGAAAAACTGTTTTTT. Amino acid sequence: CASSFGGGEKLFF.

V is TRBV28 and J is TRBJ1-5; 8 nucleotides agree with TRBD1. With V trimmed by 6 bases and J by 3 bases, 10 bases remained unmatched. The CDR3 loop spans 16 amino acids. The germline CDR1 and CDR2 sequences are MDHEN and SYDVKM. The CDR3 coding sequence is TGTGCCAGCAGCCTGGTGCAGGGGGCAGACAATCAGCCCCAGCATTTT. It yields the protein CASSLVQGADNQPQHF. Filled out from reference TRBV28 and TRBJ1-5, the complete variable domain reads DVKVTQSSRYLVKRTGEKVFLECVQDMDHENMFWYRQDPGLGLRLIYFSYDVKMKEKGDIPEGYSVSREKKERFSLILESASTNQTSMYLCASSLVQGADNQPQHFGDGTRLSIL.

The chain links TRBV10-3 to TRBJ2-5, with D maybe TRBD1 (5 bases). The CDR3 has 11 amino acids. Germline CDR1 ENHRY, CDR2 SYGVKD. The ends were cut back, 6 bases at V and 4 bases at J, with 6 bases in the middle. DNA for the CDR3: TGTGCCATCAGGCAGGGAGAGACCCAGTACTTC. This encodes CAIRQGETQYF.

In nucleotides, the CDR3 is TGTGCCAGCAGTGAAGAAATCCAGGTGAACACTGAAGCTTTCTTT. This gives the protein CASSEEIQVNTEAFF. The chain links TRBV2 to TRBJ1-1; no clear D gene. Trimming removed 1 base at V and 0 bases at J, with 9 bases between. This CDR3 spans 15 amino acids. CDR1 is SNHLY and CDR2 is FYNNEI in the germline V gene.

The chain couples TRBV19 to TRBJ2-3; maybe TRBD1 (5 bases). Trimming stripped 4 bases from V and 0 bases from J, with 8 bases between. Germline V gene sequence: CDR1 LNHDA, CDR2 SQIVND (reference sequence). This CDR3 has 14 amino acids. CDR3 in amino acids: CASSTDSSTDTQYF. DNA of the CDR3: TGTGCCAGTAGTACCGACAGTAGCACAGATACGCAGTATTTT.

V is TRBV10-1 and J is TRBJ2-5; TRBD1 matches 8 bases. Germline V CDR1 and CDR2: WNHNN, SYGVQD (reference sequence). The CDR3 covers 17 residues. The V gene end was trimmed by 0 bases and the J gene end by 1 base; junction bases not matched to a gene: 7. CDR3 in DNA: TGCGCCAGCAGTGAGTCTCGCGGGACAGGAAGCCAAGAGACCCAGTACTTC. Translated, it gives CASSESRGTGSQETQYF.

This chain links TRBV5-1 with TRBJ1-3; 9 bases fit TRBD1. CDR1 is SGHRS, CDR2 YFSETQ, per germline. The CDR3 loop spans 17 amino acids. The trim removed 0 bases at V and 1 base at J, leaving 5 bases unmatched. CDR3 sequence reads: CASSLGTGGLSGNTIYF. The CDR3, as DNA: TGCGCCAGCAGCTTGGGAACAGGGGGCTTGTCTGGAAACACCATATATTTT.

The CDR3, as DNA: TGCGCCAGCAGCACCGGGGTAGCGGGGGTCACAGATACGCAGTATTTT. It codes for CASSTGVAGVTDTQYF. The chain combines TRBV5-1 with TRBJ2-3; 9 bases fit TRBD2. The germline V gene has CDR1 SGHRS and CDR2 YFSETQ. This CDR3 is built from 16 residues. V lost 4 bases to trimming and J lost 2 bases; unmatched junction nucleotides: 8.

The chain joins TRBV6-1 to TRBJ1-5, with 7 bases identical to TRBD1. Unmatched junction bases numbered 9, after V lost 2 bases and J lost 5 bases. This CDR3 is built from 16 residues. Germline loops: CDR1 MNHNS, CDR2 SASEGT. The CDR3: CASSERIDRADQPQHF. The CDR3 nucleotides read TGTGCCAGCAGTGAACGAATAGACAGGGCAGATCAGCCCCAGCATTTT.

The V gene is TRBV30, the J gene TRBJ2-4; D is unclear. Trimming shortened V by 0 bases and J by 0 bases, and 24 bases separated the two germline ends. CDR1 GTSNPN and CDR2 SVGIG come from the germline V gene (reference sequence). The CDR3 consists of 20 residues. The CDR3 protein is CAWSVRWFAETLLAKNIQYF. Here the CDR3 DNA reads TGTGCCTGGAGTGTTCGATGGTTTGCGGAGACCTTGCTAGCCAAAAACATTCAGTACTTC.

The DNA of the CDR3 is TGTGCCAGCAGGACACTAGCGGGAGACTCCGGGGAGCTGTTTTTT. The encoded protein is CASRTLAGDSGELFF. The chain joins TRBV6-5 to TRBJ2-2; 11 nucleotides match TRBD2. Germline-derived CDR1 and CDR2 are MNHEY and SVGAGI. V was pared by 6 bases and J by 6 bases, with 6 bases of the junction left unmatched. This CDR3 spans 15 amino acids.